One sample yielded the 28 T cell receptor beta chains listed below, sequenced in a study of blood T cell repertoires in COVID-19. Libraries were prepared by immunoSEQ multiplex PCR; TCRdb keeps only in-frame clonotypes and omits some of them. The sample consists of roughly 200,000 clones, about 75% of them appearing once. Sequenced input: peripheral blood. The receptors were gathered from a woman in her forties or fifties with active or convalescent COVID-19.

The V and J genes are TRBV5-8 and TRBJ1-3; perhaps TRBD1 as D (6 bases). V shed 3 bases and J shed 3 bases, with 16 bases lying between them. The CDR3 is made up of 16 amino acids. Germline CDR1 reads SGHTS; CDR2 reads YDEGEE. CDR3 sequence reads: CASSWGQGPGGNTIYF. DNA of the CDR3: TGTGCCAGCAGCTGGGGGCAGGGCCCCGGTGGAAACACCATATATTTT.

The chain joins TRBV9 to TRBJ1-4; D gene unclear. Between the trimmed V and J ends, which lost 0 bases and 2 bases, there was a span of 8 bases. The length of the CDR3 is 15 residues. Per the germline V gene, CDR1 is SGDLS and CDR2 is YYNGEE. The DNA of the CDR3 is TGTGCCAGCAGCGTAGGCGGAGGGACTAATGAAAAACTGTTTTTT. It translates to CASSVGGGTNEKLFF. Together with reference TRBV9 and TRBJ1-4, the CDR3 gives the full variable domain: DSGVTQTPKHLITATGQRVTLRCSPRSGDLSVYWYQQSLDQGLQFLIQYYNGEERAKGNILERFSAQQFPDLHSELNLSSLELGDSALYFCASSVGGGTNEKLFFGSGTQLSVL.

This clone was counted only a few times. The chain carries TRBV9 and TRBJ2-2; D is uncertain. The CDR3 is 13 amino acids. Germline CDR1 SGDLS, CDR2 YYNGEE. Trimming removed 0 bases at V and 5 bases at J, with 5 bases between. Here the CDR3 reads CASSVGATGELFF. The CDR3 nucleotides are TGTGCCAGCAGCGTAGGGGCGACCGGGGAGCTGTTTTTT.

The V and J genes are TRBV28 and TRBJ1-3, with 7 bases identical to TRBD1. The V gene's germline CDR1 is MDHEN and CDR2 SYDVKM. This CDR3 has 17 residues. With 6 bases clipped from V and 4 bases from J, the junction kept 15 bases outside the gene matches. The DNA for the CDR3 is TGTGCCAGCAGCGATTGGGGCAGGGGGGCCCACGGAAACACCATATATTTT. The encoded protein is CASSDWGRGAHGNTIYF.

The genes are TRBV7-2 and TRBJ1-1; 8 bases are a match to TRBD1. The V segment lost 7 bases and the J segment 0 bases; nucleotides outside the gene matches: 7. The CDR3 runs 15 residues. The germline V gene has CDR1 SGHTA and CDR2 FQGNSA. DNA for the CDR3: TGTGCCAGCACGAAGGACAGGGCCATGAACACTGAAGCTTTCTTT. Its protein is CASTKDRAMNTEAFF.

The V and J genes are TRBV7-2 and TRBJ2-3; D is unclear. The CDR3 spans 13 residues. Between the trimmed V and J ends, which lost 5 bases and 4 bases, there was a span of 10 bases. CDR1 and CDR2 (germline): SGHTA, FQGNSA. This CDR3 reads CASSQARADTQYF. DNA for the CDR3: TGTGCCAGCAGCCAAGCCCGGGCAGATACGCAGTATTTT. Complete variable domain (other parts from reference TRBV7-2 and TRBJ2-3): GAGVSQSPSNKVTEKGKDVELRCDPISGHTALYWYRQSLGQGLEFLIYFQGNSAPDKSGLPSDRFSAERTGGSVSTLTIQRTQQEDSAVYLCASSQARADTQYFGPGTRLTVL.

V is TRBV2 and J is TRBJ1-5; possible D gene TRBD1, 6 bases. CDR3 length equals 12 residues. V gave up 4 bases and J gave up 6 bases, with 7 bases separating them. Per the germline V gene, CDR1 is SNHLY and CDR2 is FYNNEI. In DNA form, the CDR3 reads TGTGCCAGCAGTGTACAGGGTCAGCCCCAGCATTTT. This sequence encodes CASSVQGQPQHF.

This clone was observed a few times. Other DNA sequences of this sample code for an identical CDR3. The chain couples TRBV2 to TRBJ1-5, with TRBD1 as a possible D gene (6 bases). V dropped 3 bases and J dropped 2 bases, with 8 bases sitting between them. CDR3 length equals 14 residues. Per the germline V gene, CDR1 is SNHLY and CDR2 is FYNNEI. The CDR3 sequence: CASSEAGGNQPQHF. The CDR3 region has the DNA TGTGCCAGCAGTGAGGCAGGGGGCAATCAGCCCCAGCATTTT.

This CDR3 reads CASSSLLRVGDTQYF. In nucleotides, the CDR3 is TGTGCCAGCAGTTCCCTTCTCAGGGTAGGAGATACGCAGTATTTT. The V and J genes are TRBV6-5 and TRBJ2-3, with D perhaps TRBD1 (5 bases). Germline V gene data show CDR1 as MNHEY and CDR2 as SVGAGI. The CDR3 has 15 residues. Trimming pared 4 bases from V and 5 bases from J, leaving 16 bases between.

The chain's CDR3 is CASSVALAVNEQFF. Written as DNA, the CDR3 is TGTGCCAGCAGCGTAGCGCTCGCGGTTAATGAGCAGTTCTTC. The V gene is TRBV9, the J gene TRBJ2-1, with D unclear. The CDR3 loop spans 14 amino acids. Germline V gene data show CDR1 as SGDLS and CDR2 as YYNGEE. Between the trimmed V and J ends, which lost 0 bases and 7 bases, there was a span of 11 bases.

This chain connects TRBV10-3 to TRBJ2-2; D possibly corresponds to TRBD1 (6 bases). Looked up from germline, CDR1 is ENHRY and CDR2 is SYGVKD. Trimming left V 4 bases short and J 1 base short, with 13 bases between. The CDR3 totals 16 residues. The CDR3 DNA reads TGTGCCATCAGTGCCTCAGGGGCCCGGAACACCGGGGAGCTGTTTTTT. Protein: CAISASGARNTGELFF.

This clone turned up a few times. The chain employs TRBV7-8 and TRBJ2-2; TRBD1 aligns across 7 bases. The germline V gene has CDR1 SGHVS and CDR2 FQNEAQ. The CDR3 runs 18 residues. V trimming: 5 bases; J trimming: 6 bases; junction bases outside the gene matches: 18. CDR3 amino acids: CASSPTRTGLQRSGELFF. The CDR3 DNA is TGTGCCAGCAGCCCTACCCGGACAGGACTTCAAAGGTCCGGGGAGCTGTTTTTT.

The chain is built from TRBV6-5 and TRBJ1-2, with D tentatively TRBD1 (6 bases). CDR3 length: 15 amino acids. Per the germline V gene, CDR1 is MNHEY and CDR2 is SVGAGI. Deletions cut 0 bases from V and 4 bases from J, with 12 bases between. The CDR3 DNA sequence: TGTGCCAGCAGTTACTCTACAGGGTTGGGCTATGGCTACACCTTC. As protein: CASSYSTGLGYGYTF.

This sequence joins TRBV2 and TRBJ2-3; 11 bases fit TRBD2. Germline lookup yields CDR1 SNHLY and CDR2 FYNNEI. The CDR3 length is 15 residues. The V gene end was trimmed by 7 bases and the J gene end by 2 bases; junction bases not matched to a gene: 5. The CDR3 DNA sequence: TGTGCCAGCATGGGGACTAGCGGACACACAGATACGCAGTATTTT. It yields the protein CASMGTSGHTDTQYF.

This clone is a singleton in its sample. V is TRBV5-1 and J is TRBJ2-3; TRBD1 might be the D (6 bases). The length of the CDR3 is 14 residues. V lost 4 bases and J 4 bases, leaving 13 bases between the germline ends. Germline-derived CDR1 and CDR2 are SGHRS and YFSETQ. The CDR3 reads CASSLTWGPDTQYF. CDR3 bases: TGCGCCAGCAGCCTGACCTGGGGGCCAGATACGCAGTATTTT.

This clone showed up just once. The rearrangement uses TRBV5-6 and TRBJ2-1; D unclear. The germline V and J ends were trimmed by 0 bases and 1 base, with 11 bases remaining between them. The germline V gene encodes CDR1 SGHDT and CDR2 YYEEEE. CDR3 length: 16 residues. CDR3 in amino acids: CASSLVRGVSYNEQFF. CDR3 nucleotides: TGTGCCAGCAGCTTGGTCCGCGGTGTTTCCTACAATGAGCAGTTCTTC.

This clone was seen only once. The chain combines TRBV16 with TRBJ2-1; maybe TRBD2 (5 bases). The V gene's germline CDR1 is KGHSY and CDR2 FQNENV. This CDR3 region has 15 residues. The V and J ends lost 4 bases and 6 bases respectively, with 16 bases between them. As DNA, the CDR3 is TGTGCCAGCAGCCCCACGAGGGTAGCTGCCAATGAGCAGTTCTTC. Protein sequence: CASSPTRVAANEQFF.

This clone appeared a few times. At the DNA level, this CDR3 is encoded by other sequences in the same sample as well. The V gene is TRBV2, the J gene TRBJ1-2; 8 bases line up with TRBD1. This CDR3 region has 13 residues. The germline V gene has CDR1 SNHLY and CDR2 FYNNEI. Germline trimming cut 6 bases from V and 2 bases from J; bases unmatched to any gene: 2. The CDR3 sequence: CASSPGGNYGYTF. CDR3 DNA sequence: TGTGCCAGCAGCCCAGGGGGCAACTATGGCTACACCTTC. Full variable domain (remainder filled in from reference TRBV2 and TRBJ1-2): EPEVTQTPSHQVTQMGQEVILRCVPISNHLYFYWYRQILGQKVEFLVSFYNNEISEKSEIFDDQFSVERPDGSNFTLKIRSTKLEDSAMYFCASSPGGNYGYTFGSGTRLTVV.

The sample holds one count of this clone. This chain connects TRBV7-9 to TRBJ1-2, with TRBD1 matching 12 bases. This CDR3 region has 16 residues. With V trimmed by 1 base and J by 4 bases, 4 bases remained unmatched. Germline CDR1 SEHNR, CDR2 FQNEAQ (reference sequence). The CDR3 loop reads CASSLEGTGGTYGYTF. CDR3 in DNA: TGTGCCAGCAGCTTAGAGGGGACAGGGGGCACCTATGGCTACACCTTC.

CDR3 sequence (DNA): TGCGCCAGCAGCCAAGATAGCGGGAATTCTTATGGCTACACCTTC. Translated: CASSQDSGNSYGYTF. The J gene is TRBJ1-2, the V gene TRBV4-3, with D hard to call. Germline lookup yields CDR1 LGHNA and CDR2 YSLEER. The CDR3 is 15 amino acids. The germline V and J ends were trimmed by 0 bases and 5 bases, with 13 bases remaining between them.

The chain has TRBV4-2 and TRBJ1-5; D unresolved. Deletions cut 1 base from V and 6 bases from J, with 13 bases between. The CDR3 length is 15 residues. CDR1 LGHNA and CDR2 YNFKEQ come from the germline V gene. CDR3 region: CASSQAGTEGQPQHF. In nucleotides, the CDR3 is TGTGCCAGCAGCCAAGCCGGCACAGAGGGTCAGCCCCAGCATTTT.

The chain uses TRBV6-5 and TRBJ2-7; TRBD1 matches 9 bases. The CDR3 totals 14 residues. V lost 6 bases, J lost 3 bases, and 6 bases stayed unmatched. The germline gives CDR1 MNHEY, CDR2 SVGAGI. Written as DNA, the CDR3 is TGTGCCAGCAGGCCGGGACAGGGTCTCTACGAGCAGTACTTC. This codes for CASRPGQGLYEQYF.

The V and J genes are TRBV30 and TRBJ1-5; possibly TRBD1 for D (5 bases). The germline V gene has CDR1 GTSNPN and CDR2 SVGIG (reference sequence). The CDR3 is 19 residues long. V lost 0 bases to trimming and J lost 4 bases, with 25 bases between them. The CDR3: CAWSVGLLTGGNINQPQHF. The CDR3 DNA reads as TGTGCCTGGAGTGTAGGACTTCTGACGGGGGGAAACATAAATCAGCCCCAGCATTTT.

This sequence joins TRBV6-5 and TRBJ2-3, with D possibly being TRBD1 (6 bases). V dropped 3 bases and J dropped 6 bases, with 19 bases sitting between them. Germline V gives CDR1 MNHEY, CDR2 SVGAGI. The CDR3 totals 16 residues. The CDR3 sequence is CASSYSVWGLGDTQYF. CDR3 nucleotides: TGTGCCAGCAGTTATTCGGTCTGGGGGCTAGGGGATACGCAGTATTTT.

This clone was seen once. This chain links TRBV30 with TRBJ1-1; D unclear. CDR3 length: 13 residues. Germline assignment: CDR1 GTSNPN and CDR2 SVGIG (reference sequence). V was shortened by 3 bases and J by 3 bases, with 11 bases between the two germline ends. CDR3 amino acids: CAWRPRQDTEAFF. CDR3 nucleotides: TGTGCCTGGAGACCTCGACAAGACACTGAAGCTTTCTTT.

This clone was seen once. CDR3: CAKPLGRTEAFF. As DNA, the CDR3 is TGTGCCAAACCTCTTGGGCGAACTGAAGCTTTCTTT. This rearrangement joins TRBV7-9 to TRBJ1-1; the D is unclear. V was pared by 10 bases and J by 5 bases, with 14 bases between. The germline V gene encodes CDR1 SEHNR and CDR2 FQNEAQ (reference sequence). CDR3 length: 12 amino acids.

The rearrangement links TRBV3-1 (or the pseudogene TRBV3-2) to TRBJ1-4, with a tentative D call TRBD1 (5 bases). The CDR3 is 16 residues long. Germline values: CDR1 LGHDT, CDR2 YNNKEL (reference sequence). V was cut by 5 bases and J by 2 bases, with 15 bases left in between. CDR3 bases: TGTGCCAGCAGCACCCTCGGGGGGGTCACTAATGAAAAACTGTTTTTT. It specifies CASSTLGGVTNEKLFF.

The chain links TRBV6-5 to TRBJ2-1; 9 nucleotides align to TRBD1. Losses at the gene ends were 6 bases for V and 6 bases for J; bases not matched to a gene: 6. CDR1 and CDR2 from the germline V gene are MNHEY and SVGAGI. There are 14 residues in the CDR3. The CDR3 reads CASRQRGQGNEQFF. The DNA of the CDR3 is TGTGCCAGCAGACAGAGGGGACAGGGCAATGAGCAGTTCTTC.